Below, 32 T cell receptor beta chains from the same sample are listed, as sequenced in a study of patients and donors after allogeneic stem cell transplantation. TCRdb processed the RT-PCR reads anew with MiXCR; each CDR3 protein has one entry. The sample records fewer than 500,000 distinct CDR3 sequences, 15% to 20% being singletons. Sequences were obtained from blood, either unsorted or a sorted T cell fraction (not recorded which). The receptors were gathered from a human donor who was either an allogeneic HSCT recipient or a stem cell or donor lymphocyte infusion donor (not recorded which). It is not recorded whose cells these are; they may come from a transplant donor.

V usage is TRBV5-5 and J usage is TRBJ2-5, with 8 bases aligning to TRBD1. With 4 bases clipped from V and 1 base from J, the junction kept 9 bases outside the gene matches. The germline gives CDR1 SGHKS, CDR2 YYEKEE (reference sequence). The CDR3 totals 16 residues. This CDR3 is CASSGGTGPFQETQYF. CDR3 DNA sequence: TGTGCCAGCAGCGGAGGGACAGGACCCTTCCAAGAGACCCAGTACTTC.

This clonotype was counted only a few times. V is TRBV25-1 and J is TRBJ2-1; 10 bases match TRBD1. The J segment lost 0 bases and the V segment lost 4 bases, leaving 9 bases of the junction unmatched. Looked up from germline, CDR1 is MGHDK and CDR2 is SYGVNS. This CDR3 contains 18 residues. The CDR3: CASSGGQGSLLSYNEQFF. DNA of the CDR3: TGTGCCAGCAGTGGGGGACAGGGGTCCCTTCTCTCCTACAATGAGCAGTTCTTC.

In its sample, this clonotype was seen a few times. The J gene is TRBJ1-2, the V gene TRBV20-1, with 9 bases that match TRBD1. V was clipped by 5 bases and J by 6 bases; unmatched bases: 4. From germline, CDR1 is DFQATT and CDR2 SNEGSKA (reference sequence). The CDR3 is made up of 12 amino acids. The CDR3 loop reads CSAVRDRDGYTF. The DNA for the CDR3 is TGCAGTGCTGTCCGGGACAGGGATGGCTACACCTTC.

This clonotype was observed a handful of times. This chain uses TRBV20-1 with TRBJ2-2; 8 bases map to TRBD2. CDR3 length: 14 residues. The germline V gene encodes CDR1 DFQATT and CDR2 SNEGSKA (reference sequence). The J segment lost 5 bases and the V segment lost 3 bases, leaving 5 bases of the junction unmatched. CDR3 residues: CSASKRGSTGELFF. The CDR3 DNA sequence: TGCAGTGCTAGCAAGCGGGGGAGTACCGGGGAGCTGTTTTTT.

This clonotype came up a few times. V is TRBV2 and J is TRBJ2-2; TRBD1 aligns across 7 bases. V lost 1 base, J lost 2 bases, and 4 bases stayed unmatched. The germline V gene has CDR1 SNHLY and CDR2 FYNNEI. CDR3 length: 16 amino acids. The CDR3 DNA reads as TGTGCCAGCAGTGAAGGTGCAGGGGGAAACACCGGGGAGCTGTTTTTT. As protein: CASSEGAGGNTGELFF.

CDR3 in DNA: TGTGCCAGCAGTTTGCCCAGGGGGGCCGTCTACGAGCAGTACTTC. It specifies CASSLPRGAVYEQYF. The rearrangement uses TRBV2 and TRBJ2-7; D is possibly TRBD1 (7 bases). This CDR3 has 15 residues. Germline V gene lookup returns CDR1 SNHLY and CDR2 FYNNEI. Trimming removed 5 bases at V and 3 bases at J, with 17 bases between.

This clonotype was seen only a few times. The J gene is TRBJ1-5, the V gene TRBV12-3 or TRBV12-4; D is possibly TRBD1 (5 bases). The CDR3 has 15 amino acids. Trimming removed 3 bases from V and 5 bases from J, with 14 bases in between. The CDR3 here is CASSLRRGKDQPQHF. The CDR3, as DNA: TGTGCCAGCAGTTTGCGTAGGGGTAAGGATCAGCCCCAGCATTTT.

The chain uses TRBV27 and TRBJ2-1; perhaps TRBD1 as D (6 bases). The CDR3 length is 12 residues. CDR1 is MNHEY, CDR2 SMNVEV, per germline (reference sequence). Trimming took 5 bases from V and 7 from J, leaving 9 bases between them. DNA of the CDR3: TGTGCCAGCAGTACAACAGGGAATGAGCAGTTCTTC. This encodes CASSTTGNEQFF.

This clonotype has at least ten counts. This chain connects TRBV2 to TRBJ1-1; D gene uncertain. The CDR3 consists of 13 residues. Trimming pared 5 bases from V and 1 base from J, leaving 8 bases between. The germline gives CDR1 SNHLY, CDR2 FYNNEI. The CDR3 DNA is TGTGCCAGCAGTCTTAATTGGAACACTGAAGCTTTCTTT. Its translation is CASSLNWNTEAFF.

This clonotype was seen a few times. DNA for the CDR3: TGTGCCAGCAGCTCGACTAGCGGGGGGTACTTAGGCTATGAGCAGTTCTTC. Translating gives CASSSTSGGYLGYEQFF. V usage is TRBV7-3 and J usage is TRBJ2-1; TRBD2 aligns across 13 bases. Germline CDR1 is SGHTA and CDR2 is FQGTGA. V lost 4 bases and J lost 8; bases outside the gene matches: 11. The CDR3 totals 17 residues. The complete variable domain, with remaining parts taken from reference TRBV7-3 and TRBJ2-1, reads GAGVSQTPSNKVTEKGKYVELRCDPISGHTALYWYRQSLGQGPEFLIYFQGTGAADDSGLPNDRFFAVRPEGSVSTLKIQRTERGDSAVYLCASSSTSGGYLGYEQFFGPGTRLTVL.

The CDR3 reads CASSLRRFRGTDTQYF. CDR3 coding DNA: TGTGCCAGCAGCTTGAGGAGGTTTCGAGGCACAGATACGCAGTATTTT. V is TRBV5-6 and J is TRBJ2-3, with D perhaps matching TRBD2 (5 bases). CDR1 is SGHDT, CDR2 YYEEEE, per germline. Trimming removed 1 base from V and 1 base from J, with 13 bases in between. The CDR3 length is 16 residues.

The chain is built from TRBV13 and TRBJ2-1; 12 bases are shared with TRBD2. Germline V gives CDR1 PRHDT, CDR2 FYEKMQ (reference sequence). J gave up 7 bases and V 5 bases, and 9 bases lay outside the gene matches. The CDR3 spans 16 residues. CDR3 amino acids: CASSPMTSGGRNEQFF. The CDR3 bases are TGTGCCAGCAGCCCCATGACTAGCGGGGGCAGAAATGAGCAGTTCTTC.

In its sample, this clonotype was seen many times. The rearrangement links TRBV20-1 to TRBJ1-6, with 9 bases fitting TRBD1. Germline values: CDR1 DFQATT, CDR2 SNEGSKA (reference sequence). The ends lost 1 base at V and 9 bases at J; junction bases unmatched: 10. The CDR3 is 16 amino acids. CDR3 in DNA: TGCAGTGCTAGAGGAGGGGGACAGGGATCCGGTTCACCCCTCCACTTT. Translating gives CSARGGGQGSGSPLHF.

The chain has TRBV24-1 and TRBJ1-1; D is unresolved. Between the trimmed V and J ends, which lost 12 bases and 3 bases, there was a span of 13 bases. The CDR3 covers 12 residues. Germline CDR1 is KGHDR and CDR2 is SFDVKD. CDR3 amino acids: CAPNLKDTEAFF. CDR3 nucleotide sequence: TGTGCCCCCAACCTCAAGGACACTGAAGCTTTCTTT.

V and J are TRBV20-1 and TRBJ1-5; D might be TRBD1 (5 bases). The germline V gene encodes CDR1 DFQATT and CDR2 SNEGSKA (reference sequence). CDR3 length equals 15 residues. Trimming cost V 3 bases and J 0 bases, with 12 bases left between them. CDR3 in DNA: TGCAGTGCTAGGGGGGACCCGTATAGCAATCAGCCCCAGCATTTT. Amino acids: CSARGDPYSNQPQHF.

This clonotype was observed many times. The chain joins TRBV6-1 to TRBJ2-5; 8 positions agree with TRBD1. V shed 5 bases and J 1 base; nucleotides not matched to a gene: 6. Germline CDR1 MNHNS, CDR2 SASEGT. This CDR3 comprises 15 residues. CDR3 in DNA: TGTGCCAGCAGTCTCGGACAGGGCGTCCAAGAGACCCAGTACTTC. Amino acids: CASSLGQGVQETQYF.

The chain joins TRBV12-3 or TRBV12-4 to TRBJ2-3; 9 nucleotides line up with TRBD2. The length of the CDR3 is 16 residues. With 5 bases clipped from V and 5 bases from J, the junction kept 11 bases outside the gene matches. In DNA form, the CDR3 reads TGTGCCAGCAGTGCCGGCACTAGCGGGTATTTAGATACGCAGTATTTT. It encodes CASSAGTSGYLDTQYF.

The table lists this clonotype with many counts. The V and J genes are TRBV12-3 or TRBV12-4 and TRBJ2-1; 7 positions match TRBD2. The CDR3 sequence is 14 residues long. J was trimmed by 3 bases and V by 7 bases; bases with no gene match: 6. As DNA, the CDR3 is TGTGCCAGCACCTCAGGCGGGGGCTACAATGAGCAGTTCTTC. Protein: CASTSGGGYNEQFF.

The chain joins TRBV27 to TRBJ1-5; no clear D gene. Germline loops: CDR1 MNHEY, CDR2 SMNVEV (reference sequence). The CDR3 spans 17 residues. V was trimmed by 3 bases and J by 3 bases, leaving 18 bases between them. DNA of the CDR3: TGTGCCAGCAGTTTCTATAAACCCGGGAAGTTCAATCAGCCCCAGCATTTT. Translation gives CASSFYKPGKFNQPQHF.

This rearrangement joins TRBV20-1 to TRBJ2-3; D uncertain. Trimming stripped 2 bases from V and 5 bases from J, with 20 bases between. Germline CDR1 DFQATT, CDR2 SNEGSKA (reference sequence). CDR3 length equals 16 residues. CDR3 sequence (DNA): TGCAGTGCTAGAACCTCAGCCGGTCTCCAGGAAGATACGCAGTATTTT. It is translated as CSARTSAGLQEDTQYF.

This clonotype was recorded a few times. This CDR3 reads CATSDWQEKLFF. CDR3 bases: TGTGCCACCAGTGATTGGCAAGAAAAACTGTTTTTT. The chain links TRBV24-1 to TRBJ1-4, with D uncertain. Germline V gives CDR1 KGHDR, CDR2 SFDVKD. The CDR3 loop spans 12 amino acids. V dropped 2 bases and J dropped 8 bases, with 5 bases sitting between them.

This clonotype turned up a few times. The rearrangement links TRBV20-1 to TRBJ2-3; 8 nucleotides align to TRBD2. The CDR3 spans 15 residues. Per germline, CDR1 DFQATT and CDR2 SNEGSKA (reference sequence). The J segment lost 3 bases and the V segment lost 0 bases, leaving 5 bases of the junction unmatched. CDR3 nucleotides: TGCAGTGCTAGAGATTTCCAGCGGGGGACAGATACGCAGTATTTT. It yields the protein CSARDFQRGTDTQYF.

This clonotype showed up just a few times. The chain combines TRBV20-1 with TRBJ2-5, with D maybe TRBD2 (5 bases). V gave up 6 bases and J gave up 5 bases, with 19 bases separating them. This CDR3 is 14 amino acids long. Germline V gene sequence: CDR1 DFQATT, CDR2 SNEGSKA (reference sequence). The CDR3 sequence is CSAQAPGRGETQYF. As DNA, the CDR3 is TGCAGTGCCCAAGCGCCGGGCCGAGGGGAGACCCAGTACTTC.

This clonotype was seen a few times. The rearrangement joins TRBV18 to TRBJ2-5; unclear D gene. CDR1 is KGHSH and CDR2 is LQKENI in the germline V gene. Trimming removed 6 bases from V and 3 bases from J, with 8 bases in between. This CDR3 has 12 residues. The CDR3 region is CASSLLEETQYF. CDR3 in DNA: TGTGCCAGCTCCCTATTAGAAGAGACCCAGTACTTC.

This clonotype was recorded many times. The chain is built from TRBV29-1 and TRBJ2-7; 9 nucleotides align to TRBD2. Germline CDR1 reads SQVTM; CDR2 reads ANQGSEA. V trimming: 5 bases; J trimming: 3 bases; junction bases outside the gene matches: 5. The CDR3 has 13 amino acids. The CDR3 DNA sequence: TGCAGCGTTACGGCTAGCGGGAACTACGAGCAGTACTTC. Residues: CSVTASGNYEQYF.

This clonotype was observed a handful of times. The rearrangement links TRBV6-2 or TRBV6-3 to TRBJ1-1; D gene uncertain. This CDR3 spans 16 amino acids. Germline V gene sequence: CDR1 MNHEY, CDR2 SVGEGT. The V end lost 7 bases, the J end lost 6 bases, and 24 bases lay between the germline ends. DNA for the CDR3: TGTGCCAGCACTATAAGAGGTAGCAAGGGTAGGGCTGAAGCTTTCTTT. This encodes CASTIRGSKGRAEAFF.

This clonotype was counted a few times. The V gene is TRBV5-1, the J gene TRBJ2-7; D gene ambiguous. Germline V gives CDR1 SGHRS, CDR2 YFSETQ. The CDR3 spans 14 residues. V was cut by 1 base and J by 3 bases, with 11 bases left in between. The CDR3 here is CASSLLSESYEQYF. CDR3 in DNA: TGCGCCAGCAGCTTGCTTTCAGAAAGCTACGAGCAGTACTTC. The variable domain in full, completed from reference TRBV5-1 and TRBJ2-7, reads KAGVTQTPRYLIKTRGQQVTLSCSPISGHRSVSWYQQTPGQGLQFLFEYFSETQRNKGNFPGRFSGRQFSNSRSEMNVSTLELGDSALYLCASSLLSESYEQYFGPGTRLTVT.

The chain joins TRBV6-4 to TRBJ2-3, with D perhaps matching TRBD2 (6 bases). There are 15 residues in the CDR3. Per germline, CDR1 MRHNA and CDR2 SNTAGT. V was clipped by 6 bases and J by 3 bases, with 16 bases between them. The DNA of the CDR3 is TGTGCCAGCAGCCACGGGACTGCATGGACAGATACGCAGTATTTT. Translated, it gives CASSHGTAWTDTQYF.

This clonotype was counted only a few times. The chain uses TRBV18 and TRBJ2-5, with TRBD1 identical over 9 bases. Per germline, CDR1 KGHSH and CDR2 LQKENI. CDR3 length: 16 amino acids. V trimming: 5 bases; J trimming: 5 bases; junction bases outside the gene matches: 12. The CDR3 is CASSMLGTGRSETQYF. The CDR3 bases are TGTGCCAGCTCAATGCTCGGGACAGGGCGGTCGGAGACCCAGTACTTC.

This clonotype was detected many times. The chain couples TRBV5-1 to TRBJ2-7, with 12 nucleotides matching TRBD2. Trimming at V came to 0 bases and at J to 3 bases, leaving 1 base not matched to a gene. The CDR3 is 15 amino acids. Germline-derived CDR1 and CDR2 are SGHRS and YFSETQ. The CDR3 region has the DNA TGCGCCAGCAGCTTGGAACTAGCGGGAGGCTACGAGCAGTACTTC. Protein product: CASSLELAGGYEQYF.

The chain's CDR3 is CASSQDFGGPSYF. DNA of the CDR3: TGTGCCAGCAGCCAAGATTTCGGGGGGCCCAGCTACTTC. The V call is TRBV3-1, the J call TRBJ2-7; D possibly corresponds to TRBD2 (7 bases). Per germline, CDR1 LGHDT and CDR2 YNNKEL (reference sequence). The CDR3 loop spans 13 amino acids. The V and J ends lost 0 bases and 13 bases respectively, with 16 bases between them.

The chain has TRBV11-2 and TRBJ2-7, with 11 bases fitting TRBD2. Unmatched junction bases numbered 6, after V lost 5 bases and J lost 3 bases. From germline, CDR1 is SGHAT and CDR2 FQNNGV. This CDR3 is 15 amino acids long. The CDR3 loop is CASSHTTSGGYEQYF. CDR3 coding DNA: TGTGCCAGCAGCCATACCACTAGCGGGGGCTACGAGCAGTACTTC.